This entry concerns a single T cell receptor beta chain. Antigen unknown. The protocol was immunoSEQ multiplex PCR, while the TCRdb copy is restricted to in-frame clones and leaves out a portion. The sample has fewer than 150,000 clones; about nine tenths are singletons. These data come from a study of T cell responses to AZD1222 COVID-19 vaccine. For the study at large: Recipients boosted at about 4 weeks or about 12 weeks are pooled.

General study points: Vaccine-related CD4 TCRs covered spike, predominating at 160-218 and 743-854. Breadth and depth of Spike-specific TCRs rose after two AZD1222 doses.

The V gene end was trimmed by 8 bases and the J gene end by 5 bases; junction bases not matched to a gene: 6. This CDR3 region has 13 residues. The germline gives CDR1 WSHSY, CDR2 SAAADI. The receptor comes from an adult in good health. The chain carries TRBV10-2 and TRBJ2-7; 10 bases are a match to TRBD1. The sample in question was peripheral blood, obtained on day 0 of AZD1222 vaccination. The CDR3 region has the DNA TGCGCCAGCTCCGGGACAGGGGTCCACGAGCAGTACTTC. The encoded protein is CASSGTGVHEQYF.